The source of this T cell receptor beta chain is a study of blood T cell repertoires in COVID-19. Across the study: PBMCs, B-cell-depleted T cells, or T cells were the source of the cDNA or gDNA that made up the material.

Using immunoSEQ multiplex PCR, the repertoire was profiled, and TCRdb retains in-frame clones only, with some absent. The sample includes fewer than 500,000 clones, roughly 91% of them seen just once. Trimming stripped 0 bases from V and 4 bases from J, with 6 bases between. The germline gives CDR1 SGHVS, CDR2 FNYEAQ. This CDR3 is built from 13 residues. This TCR was recovered from a woman in her twenties or thirties with acute or convalescent COVID-19. The V and J genes are TRBV7-6 and TRBJ2-5; D gene unclear. The sample taken for sequencing was peripheral blood. Here the CDR3 reads CASSLAPRETQYF. CDR3 bases: TGTGCCAGCAGCTTAGCACCGCGAGAGACCCAGTACTTC.